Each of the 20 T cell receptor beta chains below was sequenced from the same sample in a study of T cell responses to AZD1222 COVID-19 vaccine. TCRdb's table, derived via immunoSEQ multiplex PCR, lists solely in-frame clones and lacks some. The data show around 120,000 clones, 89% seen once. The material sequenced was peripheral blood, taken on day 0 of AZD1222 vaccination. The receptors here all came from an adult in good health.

The CDR3 loop reads CASSIEGASYEQYF. The DNA for the CDR3 is TGTGCCAGCAGCATTGAGGGGGCCTCCTACGAGCAGTACTTC. The chain joins TRBV7-9 to TRBJ2-7, with 7 bases identical to TRBD1. V gave up 5 bases and J gave up 0 bases; unmatched junction bases: 4. The germline V gene has CDR1 SEHNR and CDR2 FQNEAQ (reference sequence). This CDR3 is 14 amino acids long.

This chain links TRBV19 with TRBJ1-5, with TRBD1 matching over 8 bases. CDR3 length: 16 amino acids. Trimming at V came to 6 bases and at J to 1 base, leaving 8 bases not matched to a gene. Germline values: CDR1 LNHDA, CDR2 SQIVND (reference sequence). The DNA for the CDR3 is TGTGCCAGTAGGCAACGGACAGGGATGAGCAATCAGCCCCAGCATTTT. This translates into CASRQRTGMSNQPQHF.

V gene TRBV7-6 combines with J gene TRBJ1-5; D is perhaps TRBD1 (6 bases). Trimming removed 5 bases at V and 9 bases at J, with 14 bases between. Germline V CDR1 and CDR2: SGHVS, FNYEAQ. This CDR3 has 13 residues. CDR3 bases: TGTGCCAGCAGCAACACAGGGAGTGGGCCCCAGCATTTT. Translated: CASSNTGSGPQHF.

The CDR3 loop is CASSRRAGDEQYF. The CDR3 nucleotides are TGTGCCAGTAGTCGACGGGCCGGTGACGAGCAGTACTTC. The chain is built from TRBV19 and TRBJ2-7; D unclear. Germline values: CDR1 LNHDA, CDR2 SQIVND (reference sequence). V lost 5 bases and J lost 5, with 13 bases in between. This CDR3 region has 13 residues. Drawing the rest from reference TRBV19 and TRBJ2-7, the complete variable domain is DGGITQSPKYLFRKEGQNVTLSCEQNLNHDAMYWYRQDPGQGLRLIYYSQIVNDFQKGDIAEGYSVSREKKESFPLTVTSAQKNPTAFYLCASSRRAGDEQYFGPGTRLTVT.

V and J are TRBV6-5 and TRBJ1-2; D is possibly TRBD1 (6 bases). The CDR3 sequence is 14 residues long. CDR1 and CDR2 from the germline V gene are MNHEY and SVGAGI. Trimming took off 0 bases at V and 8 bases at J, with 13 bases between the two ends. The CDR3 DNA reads TGTGCCAGCAGTTACTCGGGGGCCACCGGGGGCTACACCTTC. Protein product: CASSYSGATGGYTF.

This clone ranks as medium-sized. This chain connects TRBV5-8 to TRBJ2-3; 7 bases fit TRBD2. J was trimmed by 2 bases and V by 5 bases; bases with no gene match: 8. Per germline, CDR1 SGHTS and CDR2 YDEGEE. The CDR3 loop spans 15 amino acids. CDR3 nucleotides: TGTGCCAGCAGGGGTGAGCGGGGTCACACAGATACGCAGTATTTT. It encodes CASRGERGHTDTQYF.

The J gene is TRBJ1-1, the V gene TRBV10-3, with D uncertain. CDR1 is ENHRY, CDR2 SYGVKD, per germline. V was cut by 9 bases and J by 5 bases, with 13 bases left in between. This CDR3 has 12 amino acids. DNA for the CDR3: TGTGCCATATCAAGGGAACGGACTGAAGCTTTCTTT. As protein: CAISRERTEAFF.

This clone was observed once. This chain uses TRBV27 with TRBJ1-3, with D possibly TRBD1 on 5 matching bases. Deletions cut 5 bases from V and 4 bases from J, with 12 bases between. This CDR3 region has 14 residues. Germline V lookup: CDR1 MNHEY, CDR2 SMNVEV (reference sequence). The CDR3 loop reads CASSRQGEGNTIYF. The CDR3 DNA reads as TGTGCCAGCAGTCGGCAGGGTGAAGGAAACACCATATATTTT.

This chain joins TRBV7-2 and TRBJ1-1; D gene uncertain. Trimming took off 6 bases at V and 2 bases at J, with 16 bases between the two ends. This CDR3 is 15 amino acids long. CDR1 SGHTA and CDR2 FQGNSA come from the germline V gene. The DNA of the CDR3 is TGTGCCAGCAGGCTCCCTGTGGGCAGCAACACTGAAGCTTTCTTT. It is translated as CASRLPVGSNTEAFF.

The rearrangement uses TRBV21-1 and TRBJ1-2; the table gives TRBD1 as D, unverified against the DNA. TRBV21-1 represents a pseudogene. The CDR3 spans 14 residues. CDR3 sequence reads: CASSKNSLDYGYTF. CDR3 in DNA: TGTGCCAGCAGCAAAAACAGTTTAGACTATGGCTACACCTTC.

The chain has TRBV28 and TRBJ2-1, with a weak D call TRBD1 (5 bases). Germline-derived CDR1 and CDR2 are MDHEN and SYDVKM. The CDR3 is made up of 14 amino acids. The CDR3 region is CAIQGGFQYNEQFF. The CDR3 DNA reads TGTGCAATTCAGGGTGGATTTCAGTACAATGAGCAGTTCTTC.

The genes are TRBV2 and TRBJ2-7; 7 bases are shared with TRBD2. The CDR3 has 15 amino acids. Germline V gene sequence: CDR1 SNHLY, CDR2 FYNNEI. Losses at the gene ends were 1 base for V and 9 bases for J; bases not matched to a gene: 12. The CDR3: CASSEGAGVQGSQYF. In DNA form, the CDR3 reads TGTGCCAGCAGTGAAGGGGCGGGGGTGCAGGGATCGCAGTACTTC.

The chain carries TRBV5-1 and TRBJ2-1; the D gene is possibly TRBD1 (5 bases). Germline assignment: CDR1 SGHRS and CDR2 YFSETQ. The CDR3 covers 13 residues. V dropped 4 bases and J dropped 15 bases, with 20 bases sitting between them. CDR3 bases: TGCGCCAGCAGCCCTACCGGACGCCCAGGGCGGTTCTTC. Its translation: CASSPTGRPGRFF.

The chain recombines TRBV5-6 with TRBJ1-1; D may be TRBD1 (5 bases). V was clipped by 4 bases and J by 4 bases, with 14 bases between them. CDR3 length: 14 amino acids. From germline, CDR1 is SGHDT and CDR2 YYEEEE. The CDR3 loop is CASSPGTAGTEAFF. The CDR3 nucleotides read TGTGCCAGCAGCCCCGGGACGGCTGGCACTGAAGCTTTCTTT.

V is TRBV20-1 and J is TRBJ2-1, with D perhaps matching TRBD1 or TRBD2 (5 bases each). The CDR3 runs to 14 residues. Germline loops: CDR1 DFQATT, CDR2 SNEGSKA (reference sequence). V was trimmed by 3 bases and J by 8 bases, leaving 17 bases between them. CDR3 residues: CSASRLLRGDEQFF. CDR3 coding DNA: TGCAGTGCTAGTCGACTCCTAAGGGGAGATGAGCAGTTCTTC.

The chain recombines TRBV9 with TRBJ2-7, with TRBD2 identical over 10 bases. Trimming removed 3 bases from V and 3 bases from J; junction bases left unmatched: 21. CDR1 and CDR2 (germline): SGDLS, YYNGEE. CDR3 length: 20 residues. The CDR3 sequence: CASSDPPREAGGPAVYEQYF. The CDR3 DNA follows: TGTGCCAGCAGCGACCCCCCCAGGGAAGCGGGAGGGCCAGCTGTCTACGAGCAGTACTTC.

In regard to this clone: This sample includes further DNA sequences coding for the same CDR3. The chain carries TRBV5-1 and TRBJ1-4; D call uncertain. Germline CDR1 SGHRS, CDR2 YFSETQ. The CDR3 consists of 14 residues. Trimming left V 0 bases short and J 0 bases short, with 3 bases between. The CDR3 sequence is CASSLDSTNEKLFF. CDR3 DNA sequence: TGCGCCAGCAGCTTGGACTCAACTAATGAAAAACTGTTTTTT.

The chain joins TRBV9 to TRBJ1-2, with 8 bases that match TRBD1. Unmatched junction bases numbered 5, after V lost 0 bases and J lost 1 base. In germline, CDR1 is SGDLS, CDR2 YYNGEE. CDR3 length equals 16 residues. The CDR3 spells CASSVDGTGVNYGYTF. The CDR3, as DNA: TGTGCCAGCAGCGTAGATGGGACAGGAGTTAACTATGGCTACACCTTC. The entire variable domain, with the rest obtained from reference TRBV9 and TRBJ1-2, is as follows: DSGVTQTPKHLITATGQRVTLRCSPRSGDLSVYWYQQSLDQGLQFLIQYYNGEERAKGNILERFSAQQFPDLHSELNLSSLELGDSALYFCASSVDGTGVNYGYTFGSGTRLTVV.

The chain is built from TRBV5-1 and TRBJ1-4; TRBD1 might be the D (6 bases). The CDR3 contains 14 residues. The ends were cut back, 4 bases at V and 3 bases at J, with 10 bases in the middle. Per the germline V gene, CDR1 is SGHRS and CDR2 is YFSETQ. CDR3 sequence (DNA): TGCGCCAGCAGCGTCAGGACAGCTAATGAAAAACTGTTTTTT. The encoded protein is CASSVRTANEKLFF.

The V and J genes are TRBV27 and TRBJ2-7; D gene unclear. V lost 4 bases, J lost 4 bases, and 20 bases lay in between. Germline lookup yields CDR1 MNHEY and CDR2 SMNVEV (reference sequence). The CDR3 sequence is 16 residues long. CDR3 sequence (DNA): TGTGCCAGCAGTTCCATTGTGGCCTCTCCTCGGTACGAGCAGTACTTC. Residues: CASSSIVASPRYEQYF.